This T cell receptor beta chain stems from a study of cytomegalovirus exposure and HLA in healthy donors. Findings and caveats of the study: Presence/absence analyses supposed approximately even sequencing depth among donors. Immune exposure information available was restricted to CMV serostatus. A later analysis reportedly found that, within productive TCRs, an Asian-associated ancestry cluster had fewer N-insertions than the mean observed across the approximately 700 donors.

Healthy bone marrow donors formed the donor group. With respect to this clone: Its antigen is not known.

Primers: 60 Vbeta forward and 13 Jbeta reverse. Clones were read by immunoSEQ multiplex PCR, and TCRdb kept only the in-frame ones, dropping some. Counted here are around 150,000 clones, around four fifths occurring once; the ten biggest clones make up 4.1%. The CDR3 is made up of 14 amino acids. Germline V gene sequence: CDR1 SGHTS, CDR2 YDEGEE. The V and J ends lost 2 bases and 3 bases respectively, with 12 bases between them. Specimen: PBMCs. The clonotype was recovered from a middle-aged man in good health and CMV-seropositive. The J gene is TRBJ2-7, the V gene TRBV5-8, with D possibly matching TRBD1 (6 bases). CDR3 sequence: CASSFIDRYYEQYF. Here the CDR3 DNA reads TGTGCCAGCAGCTTTATCGACAGGTACTACGAGCAGTACTTC.